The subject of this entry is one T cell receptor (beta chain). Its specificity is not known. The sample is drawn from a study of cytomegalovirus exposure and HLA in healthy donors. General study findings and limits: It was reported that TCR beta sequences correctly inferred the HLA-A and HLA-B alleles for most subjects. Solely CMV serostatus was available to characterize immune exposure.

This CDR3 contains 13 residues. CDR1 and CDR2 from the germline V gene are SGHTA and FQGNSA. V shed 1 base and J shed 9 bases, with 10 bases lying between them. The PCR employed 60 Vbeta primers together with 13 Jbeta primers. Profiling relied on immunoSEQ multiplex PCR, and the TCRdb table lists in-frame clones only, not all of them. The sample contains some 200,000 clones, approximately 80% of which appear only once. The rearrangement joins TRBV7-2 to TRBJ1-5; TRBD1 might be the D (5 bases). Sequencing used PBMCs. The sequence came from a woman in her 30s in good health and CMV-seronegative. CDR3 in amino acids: CASSLDVGGPQHF. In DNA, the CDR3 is TGTGCCAGCAGCTTAGACGTGGGGGGGCCCCAGCATTTT.